This passage covers 24 T cell receptor beta chains from one sample sequenced in a study of cytomegalovirus exposure and HLA in healthy donors (dated by TCRdb to 2017 to 2019). Libraries came from the immunoSEQ multiplex PCR assay. For the multiplex PCR, a mixture combining 60 forward primers for TCR Vbeta segments and 13 reverse primers for TCR Jbeta segments was used. This immuneACCESS table, as held by TCRdb, lists in-frame sequences with V and J called but not all clones. Of the missing ones, under half trace to an unresolved V gene in checked studies; the others have no known cause. Here the sample has around 150,000 clones; roughly 79% occur a single time. 1.1% to 1.5% of the sample is taken by the ten largest. Material: PBMCs. These receptors were obtained from a woman aged 40 to 50 in good health and CMV-seronegative.

This chain uses TRBV4-1 with TRBJ1-4, with D hard to call. The V end lost 1 base, the J end lost 0 bases, and 9 bases lay between the germline ends. Germline CDR1 and CDR2: MGHRA and YSYEKL. The CDR3 length is 16 residues. DNA for the CDR3: TGCGCCAGCAGCCAAGTCCCGGGTGCAACTAATGAAAAACTGTTTTTT. As protein: CASSQVPGATNEKLFF.

This chain joins TRBV27 and TRBJ1-5; the D gene is possibly TRBD1 (6 bases). With 6 bases removed from V and 4 bases from J, the gap between germline ends came to 16 bases. Germline-derived CDR1 and CDR2 are MNHEY and SMNVEV (reference sequence). CDR3 length equals 15 residues. The CDR3 loop is CASSKTGHGNQPQHF. CDR3 coding DNA: TGTGCCAGCAGCAAAACAGGGCACGGAAATCAGCCCCAGCATTTT.

The chain carries TRBV6-5 and TRBJ2-7; D gene ambiguous. V lost 4 bases and J lost 0, with 13 bases in between. CDR3 length: 15 residues. The germline V gene has CDR1 MNHEY and CDR2 SVGAGI. The CDR3 region has the DNA TGTGCCAGCAGTTCCCCGAGGAGCACCTCCTACGAGCAGTACTTC. It translates to CASSSPRSTSYEQYF.

The chain couples TRBV6-1 to TRBJ1-1, with D tentatively TRBD1 (5 bases). Trimming stripped 1 base from V and 1 base from J, with 10 bases between. Germline CDR1 and CDR2: MNHNS and SASEGT. This CDR3 has 15 amino acids. This chain's CDR3 is CASSEGSTGNTEAFF. CDR3 nucleotides: TGTGCCAGCAGTGAAGGGTCCACAGGGAACACTGAAGCTTTCTTT.

In this sample, this clone turned up once. The chain uses TRBV7-9 and TRBJ2-5, with D perhaps matching TRBD2 (5 bases). Trimming stripped 5 bases from V and 4 bases from J, with 17 bases between. There are 15 residues in the CDR3. Germline loops: CDR1 SEHNR, CDR2 FQNEAQ (reference sequence). CDR3 residues: CASSPATGMGETQYF. Here the CDR3 DNA reads TGTGCCAGCAGCCCTGCCACGGGAATGGGAGAGACCCAGTACTTC.

V is TRBV6-1 and J is TRBJ1-1; tentative D call: TRBD1 (5 bases). Germline V gene lookup returns CDR1 MNHNS and CDR2 SASEGT. Trimming removed 4 bases from V and 8 bases from J, with 17 bases in between. The CDR3 runs to 14 residues. The CDR3 protein is CASSGPGGKEEAFF. DNA for the CDR3: TGTGCCAGCAGTGGCCCCGGGGGTAAGGAAGAAGCTTTCTTT.

This chain connects TRBV27 to TRBJ2-7; 13 bases align to TRBD2. The CDR3 runs 14 residues. Germline V gives CDR1 MNHEY, CDR2 SMNVEV (reference sequence). Losses at the gene ends were 6 bases for V and 3 bases for J; bases not matched to a gene: 2. This chain's CDR3 is CASRRTSGGYEQYF. As DNA, the CDR3 is TGTGCCAGCAGGAGGACTAGCGGGGGCTACGAGCAGTACTTC.

The J gene is TRBJ1-6, the V gene TRBV6-6, with 7 nucleotides matching TRBD1. This CDR3 region has 14 residues. Germline V gene lookup returns CDR1 MNHNY and CDR2 SVGAGI (reference sequence). The V gene end was trimmed by 8 bases and the J gene end by 7 bases; junction bases not matched to a gene: 8. This chain's CDR3 is CASGGWDSNSPLHF. The CDR3 DNA follows: TGTGCCAGCGGGGGCTGGGACAGCAATTCACCCCTCCACTTT.

The rearrangement links TRBV29-1 to TRBJ1-1; D is unresolved. Trimming pared 2 bases from V and 1 base from J, leaving 8 bases between. The germline gives CDR1 SQVTM, CDR2 ANQGSEA. This CDR3 is built from 13 residues. The CDR3 DNA reads TGCAGCGTTGAAAGTGCTAGGAACACTGAAGCTTTCTTT. This gives the protein CSVESARNTEAFF. Filled out from reference TRBV29-1 and TRBJ1-1, the complete variable domain reads SAVISQKPSRDICQRGTSLTIQCQVDSQVTMMFWYRQQPGQSLTLIATANQGSEATYESGFVIDKFPISRPNLTFSTLTVSNMSPEDSSIYLCSVESARNTEAFFGQGTRLTVV.

The chain links TRBV5-5 to TRBJ2-7, with 8 bases fitting TRBD1. J was trimmed by 7 bases and V by 4 bases; bases with no gene match: 19. CDR3 size: 17 residues. From germline, CDR1 is SGHKS and CDR2 YYEKEE (reference sequence). CDR3: CASSLGSGGQGTREQYF. Here the CDR3 DNA reads TGTGCCAGCAGCCTTGGTAGTGGTGGACAGGGTACGAGGGAGCAGTACTTC.

This clone occurred a few times. V usage is TRBV4-1 and J usage is TRBJ2-7; 11 bases map to TRBD2. Losses at the gene ends were 2 bases for V and 5 bases for J; bases not matched to a gene: 8. This CDR3 region has 16 residues. Germline CDR1 reads MGHRA; CDR2 reads YSYEKL. The DNA for the CDR3 is TGCGCCAGCAGCCAATCGGCTAGCGGGGGGATGAACGAGCAGTACTTC. This translates into CASSQSASGGMNEQYF.

The chain combines TRBV6-5 with TRBJ1-2; the D is unclear. This CDR3 has 15 residues. Trimming cost V 4 bases and J 7 bases, with 19 bases left between them. Germline lookup yields CDR1 MNHEY and CDR2 SVGAGI. The CDR3 nucleotides read TGTGCCAGCAGTTCCGTTCTCCAGGCTGTCCGTGGCTACACCTTC. Residues: CASSSVLQAVRGYTF.

The V gene is TRBV9, the J gene TRBJ2-5, with D tentatively TRBD1 (6 bases). The CDR3 loop spans 15 amino acids. CDR1 is SGDLS and CDR2 is YYNGEE in the germline V gene. The germline V and J ends were trimmed by 3 bases and 1 base, with 13 bases remaining between them. The CDR3 DNA reads TGTGCCAGCAGCGGGGGGACACGAGTCCAAGAGACCCAGTACTTC. Protein: CASSGGTRVQETQYF.

The rearrangement joins TRBV7-2 to TRBJ2-7; D is perhaps TRBD1 (5 bases). This CDR3 is 12 amino acids long. Germline V gene sequence: CDR1 SGHTA, CDR2 FQGNSA. Trimming took off 2 bases at V and 3 bases at J, with 5 bases between the two ends. The CDR3 region has the DNA TGTGCCAGCAGCTTAACAGGCTACGAGCAGTACTTC. This gives the protein CASSLTGYEQYF.

This clone was detected a few times. V is TRBV2 and J is TRBJ2-1; 9 nucleotides line up with TRBD2. V dropped 4 bases and J dropped 4; count of bases not matched to a gene: 8. The CDR3 has 16 residues. Germline loops: CDR1 SNHLY, CDR2 FYNNEI. CDR3 bases: TGTGCCAGCAGTGGGGGTTTAGCGGGGGCTTACAATGAGCAGTTCTTC. It translates to CASSGGLAGAYNEQFF.

The V call is TRBV10-3, the J call TRBJ1-4; 8 positions agree with TRBD1. Trimming cost V 10 bases and J 7 bases; bases outside gene matches: 5. CDR3 size: 12 residues. Germline CDR1 reads ENHRY; CDR2 reads SYGVKD. DNA of the CDR3: TGTGCCACCCGGACAGGGAGTGAAAAACTGTTTTTT. Protein: CATRTGSEKLFF.

The CDR3 nucleotides read TGTGCCATCAGTGAATCAGGGTTCGAGCAGTACTTC. Its translation is CAISESGFEQYF. The chain uses TRBV10-3 and TRBJ2-7, with D tentatively TRBD1 (5 bases). Germline CDR1 is ENHRY and CDR2 is SYGVKD. Trimming cost V 3 bases and J 6 bases, with 9 bases left between them. The CDR3 length is 12 residues.

This chain links TRBV19 with TRBJ2-1; 10 nucleotides agree with TRBD1. Germline CDR1 and CDR2: LNHDA and SQIVND (reference sequence). This CDR3 region has 13 residues. The V gene end was trimmed by 5 bases and the J gene end by 8 bases; junction bases not matched to a gene: 3. CDR3 DNA: TGTGCCAGTAGTGACAGGGGGCTGGATGAGCAGTTCTTC. Translation: CASSDRGLDEQFF.

V is TRBV7-9 and J is TRBJ2-2; 8 bases are a match to TRBD1. V shed 9 bases and J 5 bases; nucleotides not matched to a gene: 2. Germline V gene sequence: CDR1 SEHNR, CDR2 FQNEAQ (reference sequence). The CDR3 loop spans 12 amino acids. The CDR3 loop is CARRQGTGELFF. The DNA for the CDR3 is TGTGCCAGGAGACAGGGGACCGGGGAGCTGTTTTTT.

The V and J genes are TRBV25-1 and TRBJ1-1; 7 bases are shared with TRBD1. V lost 6 bases, J lost 3 bases, and 4 bases stayed unmatched. The CDR3 length is 13 residues. Looked up from germline, CDR1 is MGHDK and CDR2 is SYGVNS. Written as DNA, the CDR3 is TGTGCCAGCAGAAAACAGGGGTACACTGAAGCTTTCTTT. Translated, it gives CASRKQGYTEAFF.

The V and J genes are TRBV10-2 and TRBJ2-3; 9 positions agree with TRBD2. The V gene end was trimmed by 6 bases and the J gene end by 1 base; junction bases not matched to a gene: 2. The CDR3 runs to 14 residues. CDR1 is WSHSY and CDR2 is SAAADI in the germline V gene. CDR3 region: CASRRTSGTDTQYF. CDR3 in DNA: TGCGCCAGCAGGCGGACTAGCGGCACAGATACGCAGTATTTT.

This clone was seen once. The J gene is TRBJ2-3, the V gene TRBV6-1, with D possibly TRBD1 on 5 matching bases. Trimming shortened V by 10 bases and J by 3 bases, and 14 bases separated the two germline ends. Germline-derived CDR1 and CDR2 are MNHNS and SASEGT. CDR3 length: 13 residues. CDR3 amino acids: CAIFKTATDTQYF. The CDR3 nucleotides are TGTGCCATCTTCAAGACAGCTACAGATACGCAGTATTTT.

The gene calls are TRBV6-4 and TRBJ2-3; TRBD2 agrees at 8 bases. Looked up from germline, CDR1 is MRHNA and CDR2 is SNTAGT. The CDR3 consists of 15 residues. Germline trimming cut 3 bases from V and 6 bases from J; bases unmatched to any gene: 8. The CDR3 here is CASSEQRGPGDTQYF. CDR3 in DNA: TGTGCCAGCAGTGAACAGCGGGGGCCAGGGGATACGCAGTATTTT.

A few counts support this clone. V usage is TRBV25-1 and J usage is TRBJ1-6; 7 nucleotides line up with TRBD1. CDR3 length: 15 residues. CDR1 and CDR2 (germline): MGHDK, SYGVNS. J lost 7 bases, V lost 4 bases, and 7 bases had no gene match. CDR3 protein: CASSGDRAPNSPLHF. The CDR3 DNA sequence: TGTGCCAGCAGTGGAGACAGGGCCCCCAATTCACCCCTCCACTTT. Using reference TRBV25-1 and TRBJ1-6 for the parts outside the CDR3, the full variable domain is EADIYQTPRYLVIGTGKKITLECSQTMGHDKMYWYQQDPGMELHLIHYSYGVNSTEKGDLSSESTVSRIRTEHFPLTLESARPSHTSQYLCASSGDRAPNSPLHFGNGTRLTVT.